Listed below are T cell receptor beta chains from one sample, sequenced in a study of T-cell memory formation after mild COVID-19. TCRdb recomputed calls from the 5' RACE reads with MiXCR, one row per CDR3 protein. The sample yields 450,000 or so distinct CDR3 sequences, around a quarter seen once. Sequenced input: PBMCs or a T cell subset sorted from them (not recorded which). The receptors derive from an adult woman who had mild COVID-19 (a few samples of this study predate the infection). Cell type and time point are not known. The conserved cysteine and the conserved F or W are not part of the CDR3 here. A D gene is named only where the DNA matches it firmly.

cdr3_aa: ASSPRPGDSTDTQY
d_call: NA
j_call: TRBJ2-3
v_call: TRBV18

cdr3_aa: SVRTGTYEQY
d_call: NA
j_call: TRBJ2-7
v_call: TRBV29-1

cdr3_aa: ASSSGGGRTDTQY
d_call: TRBD2
j_call: TRBJ2-3
v_call: TRBV7-3

cdr3_aa: SISGGRTTGELF
d_call: TRBD2
j_call: TRBJ2-2
v_call: TRBV20-1

cdr3_aa: ATSGTGYEQY
d_call: NA
j_call: TRBJ2-7
v_call: TRBV15

cdr3_aa: ASTPTSLNTGELF
d_call: TRBD2
j_call: TRBJ2-2
v_call: TRBV6-2/TRBV6-3

cdr3_aa: ASSFAGGITDTQY
d_call: TRBD2
j_call: TRBJ2-3
v_call: TRBV12-3/TRBV12-4

cdr3_aa: ASSTGRAALATQY
d_call: TRBD2
j_call: TRBJ2-3
v_call: TRBV19

cdr3_aa: AGTNSGANVLT
d_call: NA
j_call: TRBJ2-6
v_call: TRBV7-9

cdr3_aa: ASSLEGTTNLQY
d_call: NA
j_call: TRBJ2-4
v_call: TRBV5-1

cdr3_aa: ASSLVAGGRPRGQY
d_call: TRBD2
j_call: TRBJ2-3
v_call: TRBV5-1

cdr3_aa: ASSVGGRGFTGELF
d_call: NA
j_call: TRBJ2-2
v_call: TRBV9

cdr3_aa: ASSFISLDEQY
d_call: NA
j_call: TRBJ2-7
v_call: TRBV12-3/TRBV12-4

cdr3_aa: ASRLGGGNSPLH
d_call: TRBD1
j_call: TRBJ1-6
v_call: TRBV12-3/TRBV12-4

cdr3_aa: ASSHLRQGDYT
d_call: NA
j_call: TRBJ1-2
v_call: TRBV3-1

cdr3_aa: ASSFGGGGTGELF
d_call: NA
j_call: TRBJ2-2
v_call: TRBV7-3

cdr3_aa: ASRQSGTGLAGAEQF
d_call: TRBD2
j_call: TRBJ2-1
v_call: TRBV12-3/TRBV12-4

cdr3_aa: ATRFIRTGATDTQY
d_call: TRBD1
j_call: TRBJ2-3
v_call: TRBV15

cdr3_aa: ASSLESGSNNEQF
d_call: NA
j_call: TRBJ2-1
v_call: TRBV7-2

cdr3_aa: ASSPRQGANYGYT
d_call: TRBD1
j_call: TRBJ1-2
v_call: TRBV18

cdr3_aa: ASSKAERTNTGELF
d_call: NA
j_call: TRBJ2-2
v_call: TRBV6-5

cdr3_aa: SATRNSGGNTIY
d_call: NA
j_call: TRBJ1-3
v_call: TRBV20-1

cdr3_aa: ASADGKSTQY
d_call: NA
j_call: TRBJ2-3
v_call: TRBV18

cdr3_aa: ASSPPGLPPPGANVLT
d_call: TRBD2
j_call: TRBJ2-6
v_call: TRBV18

cdr3_aa: ATSDSSSSNEQF
d_call: NA
j_call: TRBJ2-1
v_call: TRBV24-1